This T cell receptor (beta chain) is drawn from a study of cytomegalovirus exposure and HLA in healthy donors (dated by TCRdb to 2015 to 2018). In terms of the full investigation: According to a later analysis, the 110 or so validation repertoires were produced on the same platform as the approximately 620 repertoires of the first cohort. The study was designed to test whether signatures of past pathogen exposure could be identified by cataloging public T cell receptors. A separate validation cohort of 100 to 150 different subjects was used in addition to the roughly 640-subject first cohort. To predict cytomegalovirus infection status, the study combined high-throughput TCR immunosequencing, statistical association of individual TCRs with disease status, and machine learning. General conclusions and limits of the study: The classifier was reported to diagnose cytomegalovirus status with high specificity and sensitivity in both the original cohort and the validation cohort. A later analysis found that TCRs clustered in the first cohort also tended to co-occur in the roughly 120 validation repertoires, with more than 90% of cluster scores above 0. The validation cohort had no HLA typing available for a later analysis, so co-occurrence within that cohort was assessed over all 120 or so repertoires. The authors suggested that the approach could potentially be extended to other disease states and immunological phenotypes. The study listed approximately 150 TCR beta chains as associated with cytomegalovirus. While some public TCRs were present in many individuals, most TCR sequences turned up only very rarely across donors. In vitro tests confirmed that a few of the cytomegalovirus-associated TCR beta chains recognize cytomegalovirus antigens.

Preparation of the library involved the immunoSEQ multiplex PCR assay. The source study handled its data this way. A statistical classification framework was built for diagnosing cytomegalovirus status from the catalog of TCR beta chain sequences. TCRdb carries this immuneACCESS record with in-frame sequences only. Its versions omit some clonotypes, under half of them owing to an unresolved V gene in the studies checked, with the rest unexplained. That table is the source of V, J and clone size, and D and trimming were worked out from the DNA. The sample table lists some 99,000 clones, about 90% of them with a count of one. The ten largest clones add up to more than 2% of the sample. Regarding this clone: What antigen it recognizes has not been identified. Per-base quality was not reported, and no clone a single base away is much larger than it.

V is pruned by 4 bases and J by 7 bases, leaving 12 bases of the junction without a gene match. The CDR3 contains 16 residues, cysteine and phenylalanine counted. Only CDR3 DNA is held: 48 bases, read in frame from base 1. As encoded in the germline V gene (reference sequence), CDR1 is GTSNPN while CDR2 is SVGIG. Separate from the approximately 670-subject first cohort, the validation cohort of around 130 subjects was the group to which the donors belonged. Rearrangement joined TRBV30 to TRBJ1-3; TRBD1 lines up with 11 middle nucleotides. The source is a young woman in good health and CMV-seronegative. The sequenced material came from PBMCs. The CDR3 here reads CAWNLDSGTGGNTIYF. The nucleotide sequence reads TGTGCCTGGAACCTTGATTCCGGGACAGGGGGGAACACCATATATTTT.